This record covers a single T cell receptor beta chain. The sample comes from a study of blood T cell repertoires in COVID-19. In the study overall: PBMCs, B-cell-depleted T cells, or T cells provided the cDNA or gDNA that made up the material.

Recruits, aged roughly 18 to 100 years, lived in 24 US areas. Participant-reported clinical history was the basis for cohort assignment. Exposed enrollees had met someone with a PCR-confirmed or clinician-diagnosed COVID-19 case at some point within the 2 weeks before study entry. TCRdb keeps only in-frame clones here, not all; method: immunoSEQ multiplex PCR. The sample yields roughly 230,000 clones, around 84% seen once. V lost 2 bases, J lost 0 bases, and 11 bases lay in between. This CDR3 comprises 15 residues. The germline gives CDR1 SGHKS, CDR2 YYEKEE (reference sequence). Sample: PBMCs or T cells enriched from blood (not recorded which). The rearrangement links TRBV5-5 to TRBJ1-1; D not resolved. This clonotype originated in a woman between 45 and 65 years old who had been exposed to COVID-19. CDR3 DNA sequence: TGTGCCAGCAGCTTAGGACCTAGCATGAACACTGAAGCTTTCTTT. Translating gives CASSLGPSMNTEAFF. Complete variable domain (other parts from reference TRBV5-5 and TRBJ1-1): DAGVTQSPTHLIKTRGQQVTLRCSPISGHKSVSWYQQVLGQGPQFIFQYYEKEERGRGNFPDRFSARQFPNYSSELNVNALLLGDSALYLCASSLGPSMNTEAFFGQGTRLTVV.